The present T cell receptor (beta chain) was sequenced within a study of T cells in women clearing cervical HPV infection. Regarding the study as a whole: Timing of associations relative to infection is unclear; T-cell subsets were not isolated.

Points on this clone: The antigen is undetermined. Read data end 3 residues before the CDR3 end; the end is taken from the germline J gene.

Produced via immunoSEQ multiplex PCR; TCRdb's table is partial and in-frame only. In total, the table holds about 39,000 clones. Germline CDR1 is SNHLY and CDR2 is FYNNEI. CDR3 length: 15 residues. The source material was blood buffy coat. The receptor was isolated from a woman aged 18-69 years with a cervical HPV16 infection that either progressed to CIN3+ or cleared (not recorded which). The gene calls are TRBV2 and TRBJ1-2; 7 bases are shared with TRBD1. The sequenced CDR3 bases are TGTGCCAGCAGTGAGACCGGGACAGATTACAATGAC. Translating gives CASSETGTDYND. The complete CDR3 reads CASSETGTDYNDYTF. The variable domain in full, with the rest retrieved from reference TRBV2 and TRBJ1-2, is EPEVTQTPSHQVTQMGQEVILRCVPISNHLYFYWYRQILGQKVEFLVSFYNNEISEKSEIFDDQFSVERPDGSNFTLKIRSTKLEDSAMYFCASSETGTDYNDYTFGSGTRLTVV.